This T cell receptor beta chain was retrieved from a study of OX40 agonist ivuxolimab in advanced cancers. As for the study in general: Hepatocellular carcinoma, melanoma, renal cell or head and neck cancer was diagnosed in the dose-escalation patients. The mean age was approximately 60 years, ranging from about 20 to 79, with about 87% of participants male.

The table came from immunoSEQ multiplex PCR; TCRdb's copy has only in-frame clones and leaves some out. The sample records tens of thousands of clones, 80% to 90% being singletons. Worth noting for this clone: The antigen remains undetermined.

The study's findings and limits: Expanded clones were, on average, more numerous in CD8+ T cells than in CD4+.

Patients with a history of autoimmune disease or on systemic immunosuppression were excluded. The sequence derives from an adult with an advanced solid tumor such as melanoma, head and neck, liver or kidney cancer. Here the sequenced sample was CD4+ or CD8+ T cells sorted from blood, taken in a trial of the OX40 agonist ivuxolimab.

CDR3 amino acids: CASSPRSDVSYGYTF. The CDR3 coding sequence is TGTGCCAGCTCACCACGTTCGGACGTCTCCTATGGCTACACCTTC. The rearrangement links TRBV18 to TRBJ1-2; unclear D gene. V dropped 1 base and J dropped 4 bases, with 13 bases sitting between them. This CDR3 region has 15 residues. Germline assignment: CDR1 KGHSH and CDR2 LQKENI.